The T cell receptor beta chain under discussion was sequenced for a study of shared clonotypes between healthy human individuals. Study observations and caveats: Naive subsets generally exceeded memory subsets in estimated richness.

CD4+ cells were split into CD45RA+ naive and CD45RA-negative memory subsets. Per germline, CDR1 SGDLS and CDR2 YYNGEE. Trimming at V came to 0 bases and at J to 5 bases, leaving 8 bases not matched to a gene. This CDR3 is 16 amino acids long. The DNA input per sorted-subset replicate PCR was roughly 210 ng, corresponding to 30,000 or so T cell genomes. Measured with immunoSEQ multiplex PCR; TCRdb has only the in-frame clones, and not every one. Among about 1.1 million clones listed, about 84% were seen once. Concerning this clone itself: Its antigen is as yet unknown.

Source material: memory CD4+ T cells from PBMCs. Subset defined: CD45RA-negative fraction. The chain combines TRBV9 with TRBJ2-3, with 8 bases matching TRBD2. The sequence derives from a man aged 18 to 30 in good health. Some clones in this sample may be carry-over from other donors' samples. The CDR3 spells CASSVAAGVVEDTQYF. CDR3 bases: TGTGCCAGCAGCGTAGCAGCGGGAGTCGTAGAAGATACGCAGTATTTT. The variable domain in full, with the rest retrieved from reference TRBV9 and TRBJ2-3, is DSGVTQTPKHLITATGQRVTLRCSPRSGDLSVYWYQQSLDQGLQFLIQYYNGEERAKGNILERFSAQQFPDLHSELNLSSLELGDSALYFCASSVAAGVVEDTQYFGPGTRLTVL.